This record looks at one T cell receptor beta chain sequence and its context. The V gene end was trimmed by 4 bases and the J gene end by 5 bases; junction bases not matched to a gene: 19. From germline, CDR1 is SGHNT and CDR2 YYREEE (reference sequence). This CDR3 has 19 amino acids. This entry is derived from a study of shared T cell receptors in the human thymus. Clones were sequenced by immunoSEQ multiplex PCR, and TCRdb holds only the in-frame ones, with some missing. In the table there are about 660,000 clones, roughly 90% of which are singletons. This same sample was also taken into another study, of human thymus T cells. Per that paper: Resections were taken during corrective heart surgery, and the thymus tissue came from these. Apparent bias marked the V and J gene usage of thymic and blood repertoires. What related research reported was that thymic repertoires overlapped highly among unrelated individuals.

Sequencing input: thymocytes. The rearrangement uses TRBV5-4 and TRBJ2-5, with 11 bases fitting TRBD2. The receptor's source is a boy under two years old with a congenital heart defect. CDR3 sequence (DNA): TGTGCCAGCAGCCAAGGGGGGCCTAGCGGGAGGCTCTTGAAGGAGACCCAGTACTTC. Translation gives CASSQGGPSGRLLKETQYF.